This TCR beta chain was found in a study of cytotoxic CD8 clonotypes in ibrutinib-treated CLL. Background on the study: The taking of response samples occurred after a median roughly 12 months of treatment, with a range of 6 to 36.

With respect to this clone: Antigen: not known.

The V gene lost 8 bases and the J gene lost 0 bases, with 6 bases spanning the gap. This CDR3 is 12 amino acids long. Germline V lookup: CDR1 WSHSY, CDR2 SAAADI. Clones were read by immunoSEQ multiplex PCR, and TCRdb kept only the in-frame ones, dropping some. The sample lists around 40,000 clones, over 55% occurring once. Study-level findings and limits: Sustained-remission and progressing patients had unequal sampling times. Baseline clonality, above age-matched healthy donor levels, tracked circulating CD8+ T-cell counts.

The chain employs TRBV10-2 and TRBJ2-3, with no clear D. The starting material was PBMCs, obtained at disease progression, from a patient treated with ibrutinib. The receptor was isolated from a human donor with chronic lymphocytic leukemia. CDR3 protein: CASRFSTDTQYF. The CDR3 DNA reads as TGCGCCAGCCGATTCAGCACAGATACGCAGTATTTT.